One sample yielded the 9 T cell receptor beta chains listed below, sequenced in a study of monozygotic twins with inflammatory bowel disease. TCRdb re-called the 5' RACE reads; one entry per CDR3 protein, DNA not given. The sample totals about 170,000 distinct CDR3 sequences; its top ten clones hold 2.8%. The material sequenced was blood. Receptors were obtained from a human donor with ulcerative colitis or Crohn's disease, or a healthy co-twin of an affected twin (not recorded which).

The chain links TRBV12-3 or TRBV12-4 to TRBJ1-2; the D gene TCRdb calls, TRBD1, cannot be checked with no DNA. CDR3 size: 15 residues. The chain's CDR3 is CASSLVSGTNYGYTF.

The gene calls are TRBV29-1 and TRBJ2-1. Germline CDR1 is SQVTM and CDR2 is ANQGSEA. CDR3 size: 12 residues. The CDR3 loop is CSVSGPYNEQFF.

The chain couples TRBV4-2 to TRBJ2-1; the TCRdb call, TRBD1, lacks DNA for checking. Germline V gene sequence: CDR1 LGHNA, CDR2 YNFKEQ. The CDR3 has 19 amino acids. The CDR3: CASSQDSSLSARTGNEQFF.

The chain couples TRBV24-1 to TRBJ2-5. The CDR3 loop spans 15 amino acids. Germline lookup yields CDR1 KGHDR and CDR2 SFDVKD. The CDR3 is CATSDLTSYQETQYF.

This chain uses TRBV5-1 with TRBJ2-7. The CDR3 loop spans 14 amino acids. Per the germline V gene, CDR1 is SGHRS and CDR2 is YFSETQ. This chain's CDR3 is CASSYGPGNYEQYF. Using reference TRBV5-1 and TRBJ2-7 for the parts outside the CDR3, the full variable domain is KAGVTQTPRYLIKTRGQQVTLSCSPISGHRSVSWYQQTPGQGLQFLFEYFSETQRNKGNFPGRFSGRQFSNSRSEMNVSTLELGDSALYLCASSYGPGNYEQYFGPGTRLTVT.

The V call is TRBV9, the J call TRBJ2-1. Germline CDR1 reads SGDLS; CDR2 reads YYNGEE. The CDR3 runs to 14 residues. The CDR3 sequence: CASSVAGRNNEQFF.

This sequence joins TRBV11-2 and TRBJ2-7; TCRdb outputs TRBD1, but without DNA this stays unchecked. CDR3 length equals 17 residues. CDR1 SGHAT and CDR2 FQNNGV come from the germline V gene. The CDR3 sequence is CASSAGPGSVIYRQQYF.

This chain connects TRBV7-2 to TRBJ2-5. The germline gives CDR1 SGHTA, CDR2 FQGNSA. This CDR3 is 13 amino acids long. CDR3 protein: CASSFVVGETQYF.

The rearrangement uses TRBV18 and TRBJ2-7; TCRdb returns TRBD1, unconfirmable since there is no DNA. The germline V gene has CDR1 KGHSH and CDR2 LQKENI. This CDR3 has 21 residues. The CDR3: CASSPRPGQGGSGRKWYEQYF.